Listed here are 19 T cell receptor beta chains from one sample, sequenced in a study of cytomegalovirus exposure and HLA in healthy donors. The primer mix had 60 Vbeta and 13 Jbeta primers. Measured with immunoSEQ multiplex PCR; TCRdb has only the in-frame clones, and not every one. The sample has about 120,000 clones; approximately 80% are singletons. The sequenced sample consisted of PBMCs. These TCRs come from a female donor in good health and CMV-seronegative.

The rearrangement joins TRBV4-3 to TRBJ2-7; D may be TRBD2 (5 bases). Germline loops: CDR1 LGHNA, CDR2 YSLEER. The CDR3 sequence is 13 residues long. Trimming took off 3 bases at V and 3 bases at J, with 9 bases between the two ends. The CDR3 bases are TGCGCCAGCAGCCACCGGGGAAGCTACGAGCAGTACTTC. Translated: CASSHRGSYEQYF.

This clone occurred a few times. The chain uses TRBV4-3 and TRBJ2-6; weak D call: TRBD1 (5 bases). The CDR3 is made up of 15 amino acids. V lost 4 bases to trimming and J lost 1 base, with 8 bases between them. Germline values: CDR1 LGHNA, CDR2 YSLEER. In DNA form, the CDR3 reads TGCGCCAGCAGCCGGCAGGGATCTGGGGCCAACGTCCTGACTTTC. Its translation is CASSRQGSGANVLTF.

This chain uses TRBV30 with TRBJ2-1; tentatively, D is TRBD2 (5 bases). CDR1 and CDR2 from the germline V gene are GTSNPN and SVGIG (reference sequence). This CDR3 region has 12 residues. V gave up 2 bases and J gave up 7 bases, with 9 bases separating them. CDR3 residues: CAWSPWENEQFF. The CDR3 region has the DNA TGTGCCTGGAGTCCTTGGGAGAATGAGCAGTTCTTC.

The chain has TRBV5-1 and TRBJ2-3; TRBD2 matches 9 bases. The CDR3 has 16 residues. Germline loops: CDR1 SGHRS, CDR2 YFSETQ. Trimming took 3 bases from V and 6 from J; bases not matched to a gene: 11. CDR3 DNA sequence: TGCGCCAGCAGCTCCTCATCGCGGGGGGGCCACGATACGCAGTATTTT. Translated, it gives CASSSSSRGGHDTQYF.

The rearrangement uses TRBV5-1 and TRBJ2-3; 8 bases line up with TRBD2. This CDR3 spans 14 amino acids. V lost 4 bases, J lost 2 bases, and 3 bases stayed unmatched. Germline V gene lookup returns CDR1 SGHRS and CDR2 YFSETQ. The CDR3 region has the DNA TGCGCCAGCAGCCAGCGGGGGATCACAGATACGCAGTATTTT. This sequence encodes CASSQRGITDTQYF.

This chain links TRBV14 with TRBJ2-3, with 11 positions matching TRBD2. Germline V gene sequence: CDR1 SGHDN, CDR2 FVKESK. CDR3 size: 16 residues. J was trimmed by 1 base and V by 4 bases; bases with no gene match: 4. For the CDR3, the DNA is TGTGCCAGCAGCCGGCTACTAGCGGGGGGCACAGATACGCAGTATTTT. Translated: CASSRLLAGGTDTQYF.

The chain has TRBV30 and TRBJ1-2; TRBD1 agrees at 9 bases. The germline V gene encodes CDR1 GTSNPN and CDR2 SVGIG (reference sequence). Trimming took 3 bases from V and 5 from J; bases not matched to a gene: 10. The CDR3 runs to 15 residues. The CDR3 region has the DNA TGTGCCTGGAGCGAAGACAGGGGGAGGCCGTATGGCTACACCTTC. Protein: CAWSEDRGRPYGYTF.

The genes are TRBV7-8 and TRBJ1-1; 7 bases match TRBD1. J gave up 12 bases and V 2 bases, and 6 bases lay outside the gene matches. The CDR3 sequence is 12 residues long. Germline V CDR1 and CDR2: SGHVS, FQNEAQ. The CDR3 DNA is TGTGCCAGCAGCTTAAATACAGGGGAACCTTTCTTT. Its protein product is CASSLNTGEPFF.

This clone has just one count. CDR3 sequence: CASSQDLSRGLAGGLDTQYF. CDR3 coding DNA: TGTGCCAGCAGCCAAGATTTATCTCGCGGACTAGCGGGGGGGCTGGATACGCAGTATTTT. The chain combines TRBV4-2 with TRBJ2-3, with 15 bases that match TRBD2. CDR3 size: 20 residues. V dropped 0 bases and J dropped 6; count of bases not matched to a gene: 13. CDR1 and CDR2 (germline): LGHNA, YNFKEQ.

This sequence joins TRBV5-4 and TRBJ2-5, with 11 bases matching TRBD2. This CDR3 is built from 17 residues. V shed 7 bases and J 2 bases; nucleotides not matched to a gene: 13. Germline CDR1 reads SGHNT; CDR2 reads YYREEE (reference sequence). Written as DNA, the CDR3 is TGTGCCAGCTCACGCCCAACCGGGACTAGCGGTCAAGAGACCCAGTACTTC. This sequence encodes CASSRPTGTSGQETQYF.

The chain joins TRBV4-2 to TRBJ2-3; TRBD1 aligns across 7 bases. The V gene end was trimmed by 0 bases and the J gene end by 4 bases; junction bases not matched to a gene: 10. This CDR3 has 17 residues. Germline CDR1 LGHNA, CDR2 YNFKEQ. CDR3 in DNA: TGTGCCAGCAGCCAAGATGGGCGGCAGGGGGAAGCAGATACGCAGTATTTT. Translating it yields CASSQDGRQGEADTQYF.

The chain links TRBV5-6 to TRBJ2-1, with TRBD2 matching over 9 bases. CDR3 length: 15 residues. The germline gives CDR1 SGHDT, CDR2 YYEEEE. Trimming cost V 3 bases and J 7 bases; bases outside gene matches: 8. The CDR3 sequence is CASSWRGGFGNEQFF. The CDR3 DNA sequence: TGTGCCAGCAGCTGGCGGGGGGGATTCGGGAATGAGCAGTTCTTC.

The V and J genes are TRBV20-1 and TRBJ1-1; D remains ambiguous. Germline values: CDR1 DFQATT, CDR2 SNEGSKA (reference sequence). The CDR3 has 11 residues. The V and J ends lost 5 bases and 1 base respectively, with 5 bases between them. CDR3 coding DNA: TGCAGTGCTGTACAGAACACTGAAGCTTTCTTT. Encoded protein: CSAVQNTEAFF.

J is TRBJ2-5 and V is TRBV5-1; 9 bases map to TRBD2. Trimming removed 4 bases from V and 5 bases from J; junction bases left unmatched: 9. CDR1 SGHRS and CDR2 YFSETQ come from the germline V gene. The CDR3 is 15 amino acids. CDR3 sequence: CASSAGAGGVETQYF. CDR3 nucleotides: TGCGCCAGCAGCGCCGGAGCGGGGGGAGTGGAGACCCAGTACTTC.

The chain links TRBV7-9 to TRBJ2-7; 7 bases fit TRBD2. Per germline, CDR1 SEHNR and CDR2 FQNEAQ (reference sequence). J was trimmed by 5 bases and V by 5 bases; bases with no gene match: 3. The CDR3 is 12 residues long. The DNA of the CDR3 is TGTGCCAGCAGCGTAGGGACTAACGAGCAGTACTTC. Its protein product is CASSVGTNEQYF.

The gene calls are TRBV6-6 and TRBJ2-2, with 7 bases that match TRBD2. CDR1 and CDR2 (germline): MNHNY, SVGAGI (reference sequence). With 5 bases clipped from V and 5 bases from J, the junction kept 8 bases outside the gene matches. The CDR3 is 15 amino acids. The CDR3 sequence is CASSIGWGGTGELFF. The DNA of the CDR3 is TGTGCCAGCAGTATTGGATGGGGAGGGACCGGGGAGCTGTTTTTT.

The V call is TRBV7-8, the J call TRBJ1-1, with 10 bases identical to TRBD1. Trimming cost V 2 bases and J 1 base; bases outside gene matches: 10. CDR1 SGHVS and CDR2 FQNEAQ come from the germline V gene. This CDR3 is built from 18 residues. The CDR3: CASSLSPRDRGQNTEAFF. In nucleotides, the CDR3 is TGTGCCAGCAGCTTATCACCGAGGGACAGGGGCCAGAACACTGAAGCTTTCTTT.

V usage is TRBV19 and J usage is TRBJ2-3; a possible D gene is TRBD2 (5 bases). The ends were cut back, 3 bases at V and 3 bases at J, with 10 bases in the middle. CDR1 and CDR2 from the germline V gene are LNHDA and SQIVND (reference sequence). CDR3 size: 14 residues. DNA for the CDR3: TGTGCCAGTAGTATCTGGGAGCGGACAGATACGCAGTATTTT. It encodes CASSIWERTDTQYF.

This chain joins TRBV30 and TRBJ2-7; the match to TRBD2 covers 9 bases. This CDR3 contains 13 residues. Germline V CDR1 and CDR2: GTSNPN, SVGIG (reference sequence). The junction had 3 bases not matched to a gene; V was cut back by 0 bases and J by 6 bases. The chain's CDR3 is CAWSVRGGLEQYF. DNA of the CDR3: TGTGCCTGGAGTGTGCGGGGGGGCCTCGAGCAGTACTTC.